The 27 T cell receptor beta chains below come from one sample, sequenced in a study of shared clonotypes between healthy human individuals. Using immunoSEQ multiplex PCR, the repertoire was profiled, and TCRdb retains in-frame clones only, with some absent. The table lists about 2,500,000 clones, roughly nine tenths of them singletons. The sample comprised naive CD4+ T cells sorted from blood. Described subset: CD45RA+ positively selected. The receptor source for this set is a man aged 18 to 29 in good health.

The chain uses TRBV11-3 and TRBJ2-1, with D possibly TRBD1 on 5 matching bases. V lost 6 bases, J lost 8 bases, and 17 bases lay in between. The CDR3 loop spans 14 amino acids. CDR1 and CDR2 from the germline V gene are SGHNT and YENEEA. The CDR3 reads CASSSNTGGHEQFF. CDR3 sequence (DNA): TGTGCCAGCAGTTCCAATACAGGTGGCCATGAGCAGTTCTTC.

The rearrangement joins TRBV28 to TRBJ1-4, with a tentative D call TRBD1 (6 bases). Germline V gene lookup returns CDR1 MDHEN and CDR2 SYDVKM. The V gene lost 6 bases and the J gene lost 8 bases, with 10 bases spanning the gap. This CDR3 has 12 residues. The CDR3 spells CASRRGVEKLFF. In DNA, the CDR3 is TGTGCCAGCAGAAGGGGGGTAGAAAAACTGTTTTTT.

J is TRBJ1-2 and V is TRBV6-5; no firm D call. The ends were cut back, 0 bases at V and 3 bases at J, with 11 bases in the middle. CDR1 and CDR2 from the germline V gene are MNHEY and SVGAGI. This CDR3 comprises 15 residues. The DNA of the CDR3 is TGTGCCAGCAGTTACTCGAGGACTCCACACTATGGCTACACCTTC. Protein product: CASSYSRTPHYGYTF.

V usage is TRBV30 and J usage is TRBJ2-7, with D possibly called TRBD1 or TRBD2 (5 bases each). Per germline, CDR1 GTSNPN and CDR2 SVGIG (reference sequence). The CDR3 has 14 residues. V was pared by 0 bases and J by 3 bases, with 12 bases between. The CDR3 sequence: CAWSVWQGVYEQYF. The DNA for the CDR3 is TGTGCCTGGAGTGTCTGGCAGGGAGTCTACGAGCAGTACTTC.

V and J are TRBV5-6 and TRBJ1-3, with D possibly matching TRBD1 (6 bases). This CDR3 comprises 15 residues. Germline CDR1 and CDR2: SGHDT and YYEEEE. The V end lost 4 bases, the J end lost 4 bases, and 15 bases lay between the germline ends. DNA for the CDR3: TGTGCCAGCAGCCGACTTACAGGGTTCGGAAACACCATATATTTT. Its translation is CASSRLTGFGNTIYF.

The CDR3 nucleotides are TGTGCCAGCAGTGAATATGGCGGGGACCCACGCGAGCAGTACTTC. Protein: CASSEYGGDPREQYF. The chain combines TRBV25-1 with TRBJ2-7; maybe TRBD2 (6 bases). CDR1 is MGHDK, CDR2 SYGVNS, per germline. V was shortened by 0 bases and J by 6 bases, with 15 bases between the two germline ends. This CDR3 contains 15 residues.

The V gene is TRBV19, the J gene TRBJ1-1, with D uncertain. Trimming took 3 bases from V and 4 from J, leaving 9 bases between them. The CDR3 runs 13 residues. Germline lookup yields CDR1 LNHDA and CDR2 SQIVND (reference sequence). CDR3 DNA: TGTGCCAGTAGTATGCCTAGCCCCACTGAAGCTTTCTTT. Protein: CASSMPSPTEAFF.

V gene TRBV11-2 combines with J gene TRBJ1-4; the match to TRBD1 covers 9 bases. Germline V CDR1 and CDR2: SGHAT, FQNNGV. The CDR3 length is 15 residues. V shed 1 base, J shed 8 bases, and the junction held 5 bases outside the gene matches. In nucleotides, the CDR3 is TGTGCCAGCAGCTTAGGGGACAGGGTCTGGGAAAAACTGTTTTTT. Translated, it gives CASSLGDRVWEKLFF. The full variable domain, with the rest looked up from reference TRBV11-2 and TRBJ1-4, is EAGVAQSPRYKIIEKRQSVAFWCNPISGHATLYWYQQILGQGPKLLIQFQNNGVVDDSQLPKDRFSAERLKGVDSTLKIQPAKLEDSAVYLCASSLGDRVWEKLFFGSGTQLSVL.

J is TRBJ1-5 and V is TRBV6-1; a possible D gene is TRBD1 (6 bases). CDR3 length: 12 amino acids. Germline assignment: CDR1 MNHNS and CDR2 SASEGT. V lost 7 bases, J lost 12 bases, and 16 bases lay in between. The CDR3 protein is CASTGTSYLQHF. DNA for the CDR3: TGTGCCAGCACGGGGACATCCTATCTCCAGCATTTT.

Worth noting for this clone: Other DNA sequences in the same sample also yield this CDR3. This rearrangement joins TRBV7-3 to TRBJ2-5; TRBD2 aligns across 7 bases. The length of the CDR3 is 13 residues. CDR1 and CDR2 (germline): SGHTA, FQGTGA. V was clipped by 4 bases and J by 4 bases; unmatched bases: 3. CDR3 nucleotides: TGTGCCAGCAGCTCCAGCGGGGCAGAGACCCAGTACTTC. It codes for CASSSSGAETQYF. Drawing the rest from reference TRBV7-3 and TRBJ2-5, the complete variable domain is GAGVSQTPSNKVTEKGKYVELRCDPISGHTALYWYRQSLGQGPEFLIYFQGTGAADDSGLPNDRFFAVRPEGSVSTLKIQRTERGDSAVYLCASSSSGAETQYFGPGTRLLVL.

The chain employs TRBV4-3 and TRBJ2-7; 8 bases align to TRBD1. The V gene's germline CDR1 is LGHNA and CDR2 YSLEER. The CDR3 is 15 amino acids. V was clipped by 1 base and J by 2 bases; unmatched bases: 4. The CDR3 loop is CASSQGQGTTYEQYF. The CDR3 DNA reads TGCGCCAGCAGCCAAGGACAGGGGACAACCTACGAGCAGTACTTC.

The V call is TRBV2, the J call TRBJ1-5; 10 bases map to TRBD1. The junction had 7 bases not matched to a gene; V was cut back by 7 bases and J by 4 bases. CDR3 size: 15 residues. Germline values: CDR1 SNHLY, CDR2 FYNNEI. In DNA, the CDR3 is TGTGCCAGCACCGGGACAGGGGTCCGGAATCAGCCCCAGCATTTT. Amino acid sequence: CASTGTGVRNQPQHF.

This clone appeared once. The chain carries TRBV11-2 and TRBJ2-1; 8 nucleotides line up with TRBD2. V shed 6 bases, J shed 2 bases, and the junction held 12 bases outside the gene matches. CDR1 is SGHAT and CDR2 is FQNNGV in the germline V gene. This CDR3 has 17 amino acids. CDR3 nucleotides: TGTGCCAGCAGTGCCCGATTACTAGCGGACACCTACAATGAGCAGTTCTTC. Its protein is CASSARLLADTYNEQFF.

The gene calls are TRBV2 and TRBJ1-2; 8 bases are shared with TRBD1. The J segment lost 8 bases and the V segment lost 5 bases, leaving 16 bases of the junction unmatched. Germline V gene lookup returns CDR1 SNHLY and CDR2 FYNNEI. The length of the CDR3 is 16 residues. CDR3 bases: TGTGCCAGCAGTCTGGGACAGGCGGGATCGTGGTCGGGCTACACCTTC. Translation gives CASSLGQAGSWSGYTF.

The chain carries TRBV6-5 and TRBJ2-5; D not resolved. Trimming pared 4 bases from V and 2 bases from J, leaving 11 bases between. In germline, CDR1 is MNHEY, CDR2 SVGAGI. The CDR3 loop spans 14 amino acids. CDR3 coding DNA: TGTGCCAGCAGTTCGGACGGTCCTCAAGAGACCCAGTACTTC. It specifies CASSSDGPQETQYF.

This chain uses TRBV28 with TRBJ2-6; TRBD1 matches 7 bases. The CDR3 runs 17 residues. Germline loops: CDR1 MDHEN, CDR2 SYDVKM. V trimming: 3 bases; J trimming: 0 bases; junction bases outside the gene matches: 5. The CDR3 DNA follows: TGTGCCAGCAGTTTCCAGGGACAGACCTCTGGGGCCAACGTCCTGACTTTC. This sequence encodes CASSFQGQTSGANVLTF. Variable domain in full (rest from reference TRBV28 and TRBJ2-6): DVKVTQSSRYLVKRTGEKVFLECVQDMDHENMFWYRQDPGLGLRLIYFSYDVKMKEKGDIPEGYSVSREKKERFSLILESASTNQTSMYLCASSFQGQTSGANVLTFGAGSRLTVL.

This chain uses TRBV19 with TRBJ2-1; a possible D gene is TRBD1 (6 bases). The length of the CDR3 is 14 residues. The V end lost 1 base, the J end lost 6 bases, and 10 bases lay between the germline ends. Germline CDR1 and CDR2: LNHDA and SQIVND (reference sequence). The CDR3 nucleotides read TGTGCCAGTAGTATAGTGGGGGCTGGCAATGAGCAGTTCTTC. Translating gives CASSIVGAGNEQFF.

The chain carries TRBV5-6 and TRBJ2-1, with D perhaps matching TRBD2 (5 bases). Looked up from germline, CDR1 is SGHDT and CDR2 is YYEEEE. The CDR3 runs 15 residues. V was clipped by 4 bases and J by 0 bases, with 11 bases between them. The CDR3 sequence is CASSQDWNSYNEQFF. CDR3 bases: TGTGCCAGCAGCCAGGACTGGAACTCCTACAATGAGCAGTTCTTC.

The genes are TRBV5-1 and TRBJ1-1; the D gene is possibly TRBD1 (6 bases). Germline CDR1 and CDR2: SGHRS and YFSETQ. Trimming removed 0 bases from V and 8 bases from J, with 11 bases in between. CDR3 size: 13 residues. The CDR3: CASSLGGGQEAFF. The DNA for the CDR3 is TGCGCCAGCAGCTTGGGTGGGGGGCAGGAAGCTTTCTTT. The whole variable domain, filled in from reference TRBV5-1 and TRBJ1-1, reads KAGVTQTPRYLIKTRGQQVTLSCSPISGHRSVSWYQQTPGQGLQFLFEYFSETQRNKGNFPGRFSGRQFSNSRSEMNVSTLELGDSALYLCASSLGGGQEAFFGQGTRLTVV.

This clone was seen a single time. The chain carries TRBV6-5 and TRBJ1-6, with D unresolved. Trimming took 6 bases from V and 14 from J, leaving 20 bases between them. Germline CDR1 MNHEY, CDR2 SVGAGI. This CDR3 contains 14 residues. DNA of the CDR3: TGTGCCAGCAGGCCCCCCGGCCAGGCGAAGACCCTCCACTTT. This codes for CASRPPGQAKTLHF.

The V call is TRBV19, the J call TRBJ1-2, with a possible D match to TRBD1 (6 bases). Germline CDR1 LNHDA, CDR2 SQIVND (reference sequence). Trimming shortened V by 9 bases and J by 3 bases, and 26 bases separated the two germline ends. The length of the CDR3 is 17 residues. The CDR3 sequence: CASSLGGQGAKYYGYTF. The CDR3 DNA sequence: TGTGCCAGCTCATTAGGGGGGCAGGGCGCAAAGTACTATGGCTACACCTTC.

This clone was found once. V usage is TRBV19 and J usage is TRBJ1-2; D not resolved. The CDR3 is made up of 12 amino acids. Germline lookup yields CDR1 LNHDA and CDR2 SQIVND (reference sequence). Trimming took off 4 bases at V and 14 bases at J, with 17 bases between the two ends. DNA for the CDR3: TGTGCCAGTAGTAGCGGACGGCTAAGATTGACCTTC. Protein sequence: CASSSGRLRLTF.

This clone was recorded once. The chain recombines TRBV2 with TRBJ1-5, with D perhaps TRBD1 (5 bases). This CDR3 region has 14 residues. CDR1 and CDR2 from the germline V gene are SNHLY and FYNNEI. V was clipped by 2 bases and J by 4 bases, with 9 bases between them. CDR3 coding DNA: TGTGCCAGCAGTGAACAGGGAGATAATCAGCCCCAGCATTTT. Protein product: CASSEQGDNQPQHF. Variable domain in full (rest from reference TRBV2 and TRBJ1-5): EPEVTQTPSHQVTQMGQEVILRCVPISNHLYFYWYRQILGQKVEFLVSFYNNEISEKSEIFDDQFSVERPDGSNFTLKIRSTKLEDSAMYFCASSEQGDNQPQHFGDGTRLSIL.

The genes are TRBV28 and TRBJ2-7; 8 bases are shared with TRBD1. The CDR3 sequence is 15 residues long. The junction had 6 bases not matched to a gene; V was cut back by 4 bases and J by 1 base. Germline-derived CDR1 and CDR2 are MDHEN and SYDVKM. This CDR3 reads CASSYRDRISYEQYF. The CDR3 DNA reads TGTGCCAGCAGTTACCGGGACAGGATATCCTACGAGCAGTACTTC.

As to this clone: This sample includes further DNA sequences coding for the same CDR3. The chain couples TRBV18 to TRBJ2-5; TRBD2 matches 11 bases. The CDR3 spans 15 residues. After removal of 0 bases from V and 3 bases from J, the junction contained 0 bases not matched to a gene. Germline CDR1 reads KGHSH; CDR2 reads LQKENI. In DNA, the CDR3 is TGTGCCAGCTCACCACCGGGACTAGCGGAAGAGACCCAGTACTTC. Its translation: CASSPPGLAEETQYF.

This sequence joins TRBV7-9 and TRBJ1-1; tentatively, D is TRBD1 (6 bases). The CDR3 is 15 amino acids. Trimming took off 5 bases at V and 3 bases at J, with 16 bases between the two ends. The V gene's germline CDR1 is SEHNR and CDR2 FQNEAQ (reference sequence). The CDR3 bases are TGTGCCAGCAGCCGGGCAGACAGGTCGGACACTGAAGCTTTCTTT. This gives the protein CASSRADRSDTEAFF.

The genes are TRBV4-3 and TRBJ1-2, with a weak D call TRBD1 (5 bases). The CDR3 has 14 amino acids. Germline-derived CDR1 and CDR2 are LGHNA and YSLEER. V was trimmed by 0 bases and J by 8 bases, leaving 13 bases between them. The CDR3, as DNA: TGCGCCAGCAGCCAAGACGATCAGGGTAACGGCTACACCTTC. This encodes CASSQDDQGNGYTF.